A selection of T cell receptor beta chains follows, all from one sample in a study of early T cells in non-severe SARS-CoV-2 infection. TCRdb re-derived calls from the 5' RACE reads in MiXCR, one entry per CDR3 protein. Of more than 80,000 distinct CDR3 sequences detected, roughly an eighth appear once; the ten largest clones hold around 1.5%. The sequenced material came from whole blood. All receptors derive from an adult who was a healthcare worker with PCR-confirmed SARS-CoV-2 infection or an uninfected control (not recorded which). The CDR3 runs from the conserved cysteine through the conserved F or W. A D gene is named only where the DNA matches it firmly. Rows may omit the clone size; those that give it use once, few, many or a size class.

V gene	clone size	J gene	D gene	CDR3 length	CDR3 DNA	CDR3 protein
TRBV19	many	TRBJ2-5	.	15	TGTGCCAGTAGCCCTGGGGGACCGCGACAAGAGACCCAGTACTTC	CASSPGGPRQETQYF
TRBV5-1	medium-sized	TRBJ2-1	TRBD2	16	TGCGCCAGCACCTCACTAGCGGGGGATCTTTGGAATGAGCAGTTCTTC	CASTSLAGDLWNEQFF
TRBV5-1	.	TRBJ1-6	.	15	TGCGCCAGCAGCTTGGCCGGTGCGTATAATTCACCCCTCCACTTT	CASSLAGAYNSPLHF
TRBV6-1	few	TRBJ1-6	.	15	TGTGCCAGCAGTGAGTCAGGAGGATATAATTCACCCCTCCACTTT	CASSESGGYNSPLHF
TRBV6-1	few	TRBJ1-3	.	16	TGTGCCAGCAGTGAAGGACAGCACTCCTCTGGAAACACCATATATTTT	CASSEGQHSSGNTIYF
TRBV12-3/TRBV12-4	many	TRBJ2-7	TRBD2	14	TGTGCCAGCAGTCCTAGCGGGGGCCCATACGAGCAGTACTTC	CASSPSGGPYEQYF
TRBV20-1	many	TRBJ2-5	.	13	TGCAGTGCTAGTGGGGGGGGCGCAGAGACCCAGTACTTC	CSASGGGAETQYF
TRBV5-1	many	TRBJ2-1	.	13	TGCGCCAGCAGCTTCGGGTCCTACAATGAGCAGTTCTTC	CASSFGSYNEQFF
TRBV11-2	many	TRBJ2-1	.	17	TGTGCCAGCAGCTTAATGGGAACCACCGGGCGTGGAAATGAGCAGTTCTTC	CASSLMGTTGRGNEQFF
TRBV5-6	.	TRBJ1-6	.	14	TGTGCCAGCAGCCAGGATTACAGAGATTCACCCCTCCACTTT	CASSQDYRDSPLHF
TRBV29-1	.	TRBJ2-5	TRBD1	14	TGCAGCGTCGCCAGACAGGGGGCAGGGGAGACCCAGTACTTC	CSVARQGAGETQYF
TRBV20-1	many	TRBJ2-1	.	14	TGCAGTGCTATGCCGGCGGGGACCGACAATGAGCAGTTCTTC	CSAMPAGTDNEQFF
TRBV6-6	.	TRBJ1-2	TRBD1	14	TGTGCCAGCAGGCGAACCGGGACAGACTATGGCTACACCTTC	CASRRTGTDYGYTF
TRBV11-3	many	TRBJ2-1	TRBD2	17	TGTGCCAGCAGCCTATACGGGACTAGCGGGGGTAGCAATGAGCAGTTCTTC	CASSLYGTSGGSNEQFF
TRBV11-2	few	TRBJ1-1	.	18	TGTGCCAGCAGCTTAGGAGACCAAGTATCCGGTAAGAACACTGAAGCTTTCTTT	CASSLGDQVSGKNTEAFF
TRBV7-9	few	TRBJ1-2	.	16	TGTGCCAGCAGCTCCCTTCAGGAAATAAGGGGCTATGGCTACACCTTC	CASSSLQEIRGYGYTF
TRBV20-1	.	TRBJ2-5	TRBD1	13	TGCAGTGCTAGAAAGACAGGGATGGAGACCCAGTACTTC	CSARKTGMETQYF
TRBV13	few	TRBJ2-5	TRBD1	16	TGTGCCAGCAGCTCCCGGGGGACAGGGACTCAAGAGACCCAGTACTTC	CASSSRGTGTQETQYF
TRBV9	many	TRBJ1-1	.	13	TGTGCCAGCAGCGTAGTCCAGACAGGTGAAGCTTTCTTT	CASSVVQTGEAFF
TRBV11-2	many	TRBJ1-4	.	12	TGTGCCAGCGCATGGACTAATGAAAAACTGTTTTTT	CASAWTNEKLFF
TRBV11-2	many	TRBJ2-3	.	16	TGTGCCAGCAGCTTACTCCGGGGGCCGGGCGCAGATACGCAGTATTTT	CASSLLRGPGADTQYF
TRBV2	.	TRBJ1-5	.	12	TGTGCCAGCAGTGTGGGGGATCAGCCCCAGCATTTT	CASSVGDQPQHF
TRBV5-1	.	TRBJ2-5	.	15	TGCGCCAGCAGCTTGCTACAGGGTACGAAAGAGACCCAGTACTTC	CASSLLQGTKETQYF
TRBV3-1	many	TRBJ2-2	.	18	TGTGCCAGCAGCCAAGATCTTATAACCCCGGCGAACACCGGGGAGCTGTTTTTT	CASSQDLITPANTGELFF
TRBV7-8	many	TRBJ1-1	.	16	TGTGCCAGCATGTTGGGGGGGCGCGGGGCTAACACTGAAGCTTTCTTT	CASMLGGRGANTEAFF
TRBV15	.	TRBJ2-3	TRBD2	15	TGTGCCACCAGCAGCGCCGTGACTAGCGGGGGGGCCCGGTATTTT	CATSSAVTSGGARYF
TRBV6-5	many	TRBJ1-1	.	13	TGTGCCAGCAGACCCACCCTTAGGGAGTGGGCTTTCTTT	CASRPTLREWAFF